These T cell receptor beta chains were read from a single sample in a study of T cell changes during pregnancy in multiple sclerosis. Data came from immunoSEQ multiplex PCR; TCRdb stores just in-frame clones and leaves some out. The table shows some 87,000 clones, with around 92% occurring only once. The sequencing used peripheral blood, collected in the first trimester of pregnancy. These receptors were collected from a female donor with multiple sclerosis, enrolled in a pregnancy study. CDR3s include the opening cysteine and the closing phenylalanine or tryptophan. Fields, in order: D gene, clone size, J gene, V gene, CDR3 protein, CDR3 DNA. D genes are given only for firm matches. Only some rows state a clone size, as once, few, many or a class for expanded clones.

D gene: TRBD2; clone size: .; J gene: TRBJ2-3; V gene: TRBV7-6; CDR3 protein: CASSLGTSDTDTQYF; CDR3 DNA: TGTGCCAGCAGCTTAGGGACTAGCGATACAGATACGCAGTATTTT
D gene: .; clone size: .; J gene: TRBJ2-1; V gene: TRBV6-1; CDR3 protein: CASSASSSYNEQFF; CDR3 DNA: TGTGCCAGCAGTGCTAGCAGCTCCTACAATGAGCAGTTCTTC
D gene: .; clone size: .; J gene: TRBJ2-5; V gene: TRBV29-1; CDR3 protein: CSVEIRIQETQYF; CDR3 DNA: TGCAGCGTTGAAATCAGAATACAAGAGACCCAGTACTTC
D gene: .; clone size: .; J gene: TRBJ1-1; V gene: TRBV16; CDR3 protein: CASTPTQGMNTEAFF; CDR3 DNA: TGTGCCAGCACCCCTACCCAGGGGATGAACACTGAAGCTTTCTTT
D gene: .; clone size: .; J gene: TRBJ1-1; V gene: TRBV27; CDR3 protein: CASRLKPNTEAFF; CDR3 DNA: TGTGCCAGCAGGCTAAAGCCGAACACTGAAGCTTTCTTT
D gene: TRBD1; clone size: .; J gene: TRBJ2-7; V gene: TRBV2; CDR3 protein: CASTPRWDRGGEQYF; CDR3 DNA: TGTGCCAGCACCCCGCGCTGGGACAGGGGGGGGGAGCAGTACTTC
D gene: .; clone size: .; J gene: TRBJ2-7; V gene: TRBV7-9; CDR3 protein: CASSSTGTSYYEQYF; CDR3 DNA: TGTGCCAGCAGCTCTACCGGGACATCCTACTACGAGCAGTACTTC
D gene: .; clone size: .; J gene: TRBJ2-7; V gene: TRBV13; CDR3 protein: CASSSGERYEQYF; CDR3 DNA: TGTGCCAGCAGCTCAGGGGAGAGGTACGAGCAGTACTTC
D gene: .; clone size: .; J gene: TRBJ1-2; V gene: TRBV9; CDR3 protein: CASSPTTQPIAGYTF; CDR3 DNA: TGTGCCAGCAGCCCTACAACCCAACCCATAGCCGGCTACACCTTC
D gene: TRBD1; clone size: .; J gene: TRBJ1-2; V gene: TRBV2; CDR3 protein: CASSVIQGAIGYTF; CDR3 DNA: TGTGCCAGCAGTGTCATTCAGGGGGCGATTGGCTACACCTTC
D gene: TRBD1; clone size: .; J gene: TRBJ1-6; V gene: TRBV19; CDR3 protein: CASSPPGQGARRPLHF; CDR3 DNA: TGTGCCAGTAGTCCCCCGGGACAGGGGGCGCGGAGACCCCTCCACTTT
D gene: .; clone size: .; J gene: TRBJ1-5; V gene: TRBV28; CDR3 protein: CASRSNNQPQHF; CDR3 DNA: TGTGCCAGCCGGTCCAACAATCAGCCCCAGCATTTT
D gene: TRBD2; clone size: .; J gene: TRBJ2-1; V gene: TRBV7-9; CDR3 protein: CASNRLAGRHNEQFF; CDR3 DNA: TGTGCCAGCAACCGACTAGCGGGAAGGCACAATGAGCAGTTCTTC
D gene: .; clone size: .; J gene: TRBJ1-2; V gene: TRBV5-6; CDR3 protein: CASSFKYGYTF; CDR3 DNA: TGTGCCAGCAGCTTCAAATATGGCTACACCTTC
D gene: .; clone size: .; J gene: TRBJ1-2; V gene: TRBV10-3; CDR3 protein: CAISEPGGGRSSYGYTF; CDR3 DNA: TGTGCCATCAGTGAGCCGGGGGGGGGTAGGAGCTCCTATGGCTACACCTTC
D gene: .; clone size: .; J gene: TRBJ2-1; V gene: TRBV27; CDR3 protein: CASSITFGEVTYNEQFF; CDR3 DNA: TGTGCCAGCAGTATAACTTTCGGGGAGGTGACCTACAATGAGCAGTTCTTC
D gene: .; clone size: few; J gene: TRBJ1-1; V gene: TRBV2; CDR3 protein: CASTGGEAFF; CDR3 DNA: TGTGCCAGCACCGGGGGTGAAGCTTTCTTT
D gene: .; clone size: .; J gene: TRBJ1-5; V gene: TRBV28; CDR3 protein: CASSLVPGSGPYSNQPQHF; CDR3 DNA: TGTGCCAGCAGTTTAGTTCCGGGGTCCGGGCCTTACAGCAATCAGCCCCAGCATTTT
D gene: TRBD1; clone size: .; J gene: TRBJ1-1; V gene: TRBV28; CDR3 protein: CASNPPGTGINTEAFF; CDR3 DNA: TGTGCCAGCAACCCCCCCGGGACAGGCATAAACACTGAAGCTTTCTTT
D gene: .; clone size: .; J gene: TRBJ1-2; V gene: TRBV28; CDR3 protein: CASTRGGAENYGYTF; CDR3 DNA: TGTGCCAGCACCCGCGGGGGGGCCGAGAACTATGGCTACACCTTC
D gene: TRBD2; clone size: .; J gene: TRBJ2-7; V gene: TRBV4-1; CDR3 protein: CASSREAGGGSYEQYF; CDR3 DNA: TGCGCCAGCAGCCGGGAAGCGGGAGGGGGGTCCTACGAGCAGTACTTC
D gene: TRBD1; clone size: .; J gene: TRBJ2-7; V gene: TRBV4-1; CDR3 protein: CASSQSTGQGAYEQYF; CDR3 DNA: TGCGCCAGCAGCCAATCGACGGGACAGGGCGCCTACGAGCAGTACTTC
D gene: TRBD2; clone size: once; J gene: TRBJ2-7; V gene: TRBV7-9; CDR3 protein: CASSLAFGAGGDEQYF; CDR3 DNA: TGTGCCAGCAGCTTAGCTTTTGGAGCGGGAGGGGACGAGCAGTACTTC
D gene: TRBD1; clone size: .; J gene: TRBJ2-1; V gene: TRBV7-8; CDR3 protein: CASSLWSVGGLGNNEQFF; CDR3 DNA: TGTGCCAGCAGCTTATGGAGTGTAGGGGGCCTCGGGAACAATGAGCAGTTCTTC
D gene: .; clone size: once; J gene: TRBJ1-3; V gene: TRBV27; CDR3 protein: CASMGLSSGNTIYF; CDR3 DNA: TGTGCCAGCATGGGGCTTAGCTCTGGAAACACCATATATTTT
D gene: TRBD2; clone size: .; J gene: TRBJ2-1; V gene: TRBV15; CDR3 protein: CATSSGTSGRVYHGNEQFF; CDR3 DNA: TGTGCCACCAGCAGCGGGACTAGCGGGAGGGTCTACCATGGGAATGAGCAGTTCTTC
D gene: .; clone size: .; J gene: TRBJ2-3; V gene: TRBV21-1; CDR3 protein: CASSSRRQGTDTQYF; CDR3 DNA: TGTGCCAGCAGCTCCCGAAGACAGGGTACAGATACGCAGTATTTT
D gene: .; clone size: .; J gene: TRBJ1-5; V gene: TRBV27; CDR3 protein: CASSLTREDQPQHF; CDR3 DNA: TGTGCCAGCAGTTTAACCAGGGAAGATCAGCCCCAGCATTTT
D gene: TRBD2; clone size: .; J gene: TRBJ2-7; V gene: TRBV5-4; CDR3 protein: CASSSGLAGARNEQYF; CDR3 DNA: TGTGCCAGCAGCTCTGGACTAGCGGGAGCACGGAATGAGCAGTACTTC
D gene: .; clone size: once; J gene: TRBJ2-7; V gene: TRBV11-3; CDR3 protein: CASSLVSKSVLLAYEQYF; CDR3 DNA: TGTGCCAGCAGCTTAGTCTCCAAGAGTGTGCTTCTTGCCTACGAGCAGTACTTC
D gene: .; clone size: .; J gene: TRBJ1-5; V gene: TRBV19; CDR3 protein: CASSIGAQKNQPQHF; CDR3 DNA: TGTGCCAGTAGTATAGGGGCTCAGAAGAATCAGCCCCAGCATTTT